This section outlines one T cell receptor beta chain sequence together with its context. What it binds is not known. The data derive from a study of shared clonotypes between healthy human individuals. Study results and caveats: Few donors limited the genetic and exposure-history diversity represented.

V gave up 4 bases and J gave up 5 bases; unmatched junction bases: 5. Germline CDR1 reads ENHRY; CDR2 reads SYGVKD. The CDR3 covers 14 residues. The data were produced by immunoSEQ multiplex PCR, yet TCRdb's version contains in-frame clones alone and is incomplete. Here the sample spans more than 2 million clones, under 97% being singletons. Sequenced: naive CD4+ T cells sorted from blood. Subset: CD45RA+ positively selected. The chain has TRBV10-3 and TRBJ1-1; 9 bases agree with TRBD1. The origin of this receptor is a young man in good health. The CDR3 here is CAISGTGTGTEAFF. The CDR3 DNA follows: TGTGCCATCAGTGGAACCGGGACAGGGACTGAAGCTTTCTTT.